This entry lists 17 T cell receptor beta chains sequenced from one sample in a study of cytomegalovirus exposure and HLA in healthy donors. The PCR employed 60 Vbeta primers together with 13 Jbeta primers. Using immunoSEQ multiplex PCR, the repertoire was profiled, and TCRdb retains in-frame clones only, with some absent. The table shows fewer than 250,000 clones, with roughly 75% occurring only once. The sequencing sample was made of PBMCs. The origin of the receptors is a woman in her 30s in good health and CMV-seronegative.

This clone was counted a few times. V and J are TRBV9 and TRBJ1-1; D perhaps matches TRBD1 (5 bases). V shed 3 bases and J shed 4 bases, with 16 bases lying between them. CDR3 length equals 15 residues. Germline CDR1 SGDLS, CDR2 YYNGEE. This chain's CDR3 is CASSGWDGGSTEAFF. In DNA form, the CDR3 reads TGTGCCAGCAGCGGATGGGACGGGGGGAGCACTGAAGCTTTCTTT.

This clone has just a few counts. The rearrangement joins TRBV9 to TRBJ2-4, with TRBD2 as a possible D gene (7 bases). The CDR3 has 20 amino acids. From germline, CDR1 is SGDLS and CDR2 YYNGEE. Trimming stripped 0 bases from V and 8 bases from J, with 30 bases between. CDR3 loop: CASSVGGPRGARPSEDIQYF. The CDR3 bases are TGTGCCAGCAGCGTAGGTGGGCCCCGGGGGGCGCGTCCCTCTGAGGACATTCAGTACTTC.

The chain has TRBV14 and TRBJ2-1; D possibly corresponds to TRBD2 (5 bases). Trimming stripped 1 base from V and 0 bases from J, with 16 bases between. The CDR3 is 18 residues long. Per the germline V gene, CDR1 is SGHDN and CDR2 is FVKESK. This CDR3 reads CASSQGFGSGLSYNEQFF. As DNA, the CDR3 is TGTGCCAGCAGCCAAGGGTTTGGGAGCGGACTCTCCTACAATGAGCAGTTCTTC.

In this sample, this clone turned up once. The chain recombines TRBV9 with TRBJ2-3; the match to TRBD2 covers 9 bases. Per germline, CDR1 SGDLS and CDR2 YYNGEE. The CDR3 is 16 residues long. Losses at the gene ends were 3 bases for V and 4 bases for J; bases not matched to a gene: 9. The CDR3 spells CASSAGSGSNSDTQYF. In DNA form, the CDR3 reads TGTGCCAGCAGCGCTGGTAGCGGGAGTAACTCAGATACGCAGTATTTT.

Here the CDR3 reads CASSLVQGGYTF. In DNA form, the CDR3 reads TGTGCCAGCAGCTTGGTGCAGGGTGGCTACACCTTC. The chain combines TRBV5-6 with TRBJ1-2; maybe TRBD1 (5 bases). The CDR3 is made up of 12 amino acids. V was shortened by 0 bases and J by 7 bases, with 7 bases between the two germline ends. Germline CDR1 is SGHDT and CDR2 is YYEEEE.

This rearrangement joins TRBV5-1 to TRBJ2-5; weak D call: TRBD2 (5 bases). The CDR3 is 16 amino acids. Germline CDR1 is SGHRS and CDR2 is YFSETQ. Between the trimmed V and J ends, which lost 0 bases and 0 bases, there was a span of 12 bases. The chain's CDR3 is CASSLEWPSNQETQYF. In nucleotides, the CDR3 is TGCGCCAGCAGCTTGGAGTGGCCTAGCAACCAAGAGACCCAGTACTTC.

The chain is built from TRBV29-1 and TRBJ2-1; 8 bases fit TRBD2. Germline trimming cut 4 bases from V and 6 bases from J; bases unmatched to any gene: 5. The CDR3 has 13 amino acids. Per the germline V gene, CDR1 is SQVTM and CDR2 is ANQGSEA. Here the CDR3 DNA reads TGCAGCGTTGTAGGCCTAGCGGGCAATGAGCAGTTCTTC. Encoded protein: CSVVGLAGNEQFF.

The J gene is TRBJ2-1, the V gene TRBV7-2, with unresolved D. With 3 bases removed from V and 0 bases from J, the gap between germline ends came to 6 bases. The length of the CDR3 is 14 residues. Looked up from germline, CDR1 is SGHTA and CDR2 is FQGNSA. For the CDR3, the DNA is TGTGCCAGCAGCTTCGAGAGCTCCTACAATGAGCAGTTCTTC. Protein sequence: CASSFESSYNEQFF.

This clone was detected a few times. The chain links TRBV11-2 to TRBJ1-1; TRBD1 agrees at 9 bases. Germline CDR1 is SGHAT and CDR2 is FQNNGV. The CDR3 runs to 15 residues. V lost 5 bases, J lost 4 bases, and 8 bases stayed unmatched. CDR3 sequence (DNA): TGTGCCAGCAGCCCCGGGACAGGGCCAGGCACTGAAGCTTTCTTT. This codes for CASSPGTGPGTEAFF.

V gene TRBV29-1 combines with J gene TRBJ1-1; D is unresolved. CDR3 length: 13 residues. V was clipped by 6 bases and J by 0 bases, with 11 bases between them. Germline V gene data show CDR1 as SQVTM and CDR2 as ANQGSEA. In DNA form, the CDR3 reads TGCAGCGTCGGTACCCTCATGAACACTGAAGCTTTCTTT. Amino acids: CSVGTLMNTEAFF. Full variable domain (remainder filled in from reference TRBV29-1 and TRBJ1-1): SAVISQKPSRDICQRGTSLTIQCQVDSQVTMMFWYRQQPGQSLTLIATANQGSEATYESGFVIDKFPISRPNLTFSTLTVSNMSPEDSSIYLCSVGTLMNTEAFFGQGTRLTVV.

The CDR3 sequence is CASSMAGSSYNEQFF. CDR3 bases: TGTGCCAGTAGTATGGCCGGGAGCTCCTACAATGAGCAGTTCTTC. The chain joins TRBV19 to TRBJ2-1; tentatively, D is TRBD2 (6 bases). The CDR3 runs 15 residues. V dropped 3 bases and J dropped 0 bases, with 9 bases sitting between them. Germline V CDR1 and CDR2: LNHDA, SQIVND (reference sequence). Full variable domain (missing parts from reference TRBV19 and TRBJ2-1): DGGITQSPKYLFRKEGQNVTLSCEQNLNHDAMYWYRQDPGQGLRLIYYSQIVNDFQKGDIAEGYSVSREKKESFPLTVTSAQKNPTAFYLCASSMAGSSYNEQFFGPGTRLTVL.

Comments on this clone: A junction boundary mismatches the germline segment, possibly from a read error. The chain recombines TRBV11-2 with TRBJ2-7; a possible D gene is TRBD2 (6 bases). Germline V CDR1 and CDR2: SGHAT, FQNNGV. The CDR3 is 15 residues long. This CDR3 reads CASSWRAGLSYAQYF. The CDR3, as DNA: TGTGCCAGCAGCTGGAGAGCGGGCCTCTCCTACGCGCAGTACTTC. Together with reference TRBV11-2 and TRBJ2-7, the CDR3 gives the full variable domain: EAGVAQSPRYKIIEKRQSVAFWCNPISGHATLYWYQQILGQGPKLLIQFQNNGVVDDSQLPKDRFSAERLKGVDSTLKIQPAKLEDSAVYLCASSWRAGLSYAQYFGPGTRLTVT.

The chain is built from TRBV18 and TRBJ2-1, with a weak D call TRBD2 (6 bases). V shed 6 bases and J shed 6 bases, with 18 bases lying between them. The germline V gene has CDR1 KGHSH and CDR2 LQKENI. The CDR3 loop spans 15 amino acids. The CDR3 protein is CASSYMGLGGNEQFF. The CDR3 bases are TGTGCCAGCTCCTACATGGGACTGGGTGGCAATGAGCAGTTCTTC.

This clone has only a few counts. CDR3 nucleotides: TGTGCCAGCAGTCCTGGGTCTCCTACAGGCGAGCAGTACTTC. Its translation: CASSPGSPTGEQYF. The genes are TRBV11-3 and TRBJ2-7; a weak D match, TRBD1 (5 bases). CDR3 length equals 14 residues. Between the trimmed V and J ends, which lost 6 bases and 6 bases, there was a span of 18 bases. CDR1 and CDR2 from the germline V gene are SGHNT and YENEEA.

As regards this clone: The sample holds other DNA sequences that translate to the same CDR3. The rearrangement uses TRBV6-4 and TRBJ1-1; tentatively, D is TRBD1 (5 bases). Trimming took 0 bases from V and 8 from J, leaving 13 bases between them. The germline gives CDR1 MRHNA, CDR2 SNTAGT. The CDR3 contains 14 residues. DNA for the CDR3: TGTGCCAGCAGTGACTCGGGGCAGGGCTCCGAAGCTTTCTTT. Its protein is CASSDSGQGSEAFF.

J is TRBJ1-5 and V is TRBV11-2; the D gene is possibly TRBD1 (6 bases). The germline CDR1 and CDR2 sequences are SGHAT and FQNNGV. The CDR3 length is 15 residues. V lost 6 bases and J 2 bases, leaving 14 bases between the germline ends. Here the CDR3 reads CASSIEGGRNQPQHF. Written as DNA, the CDR3 is TGTGCCAGCAGTATTGAGGGGGGGCGCAATCAGCCCCAGCATTTT.

This rearrangement joins TRBV29-1 to TRBJ2-7, with 13 bases aligning to TRBD2. The junction had 3 bases not matched to a gene; V was cut back by 4 bases and J by 0 bases. Germline V lookup: CDR1 SQVTM, CDR2 ANQGSEA. The CDR3 spans 15 residues. CDR3 coding DNA: TGCAGCGTTGTACTAGCGGGAGGGAACTCCTACGAGCAGTACTTC. Translating gives CSVVLAGGNSYEQYF.